This T cell receptor beta chain originates from a study of regulatory T cells in long-lasting Graves disease. Library construction for TCR beta used iRepertoire HTBI primers and Arm-PCR of CDR3 regions. TCRdb reanalysed the multiplex PCR reads using MiXCR and keeps one entry per CDR3 protein. The table includes 400,000 to 500,000 distinct CDR3 sequences, over 14% detected once. Trimming took off 4 bases at V and 1 base at J, with 9 bases between the two ends. The V gene's germline CDR1 is GTSNPN and CDR2 SVGIG (reference sequence). The CDR3 is 13 amino acids. The sample's time point: newly diagnosed GD, antithyroid drugs for less than 3 months. With RNA extracted from PBMCs as input, the TCR library was made. These same data were also listed under a study on T cells in Graves' hyperthyroidism and ophthalmopathy. That source notes: When ophthalmopathy did not progress within 18 months, Graves' hyperthyroidism was considered stable.

The TCR was taken from a woman between 40 and 55 years old with Graves disease. The J gene is TRBJ2-3, the V gene TRBV30; TRBD1 or TRBD2 may be the D gene (6 bases each). The sample in question was peripheral blood mononuclear cells (PBMCs), obtained at new diagnosis, from a patient treated with antithyroid drugs. CDR3 DNA: TGTGCCTGGAATAGGGGGGGCACAGATACGCAGTATTTT. As protein: CAWNRGGTDTQYF.